The TCR beta chain described here comes from a study of response to subunit inactivated influenza vaccine. Study-level points and caveats: New T cells are recruited in small numbers by each seasonal influenza vaccination, according to the authors' suggestion.

Only a few counts were recorded for this clonotype. Its antigen remains unknown. TCRdb re-called the RT-PCR reads with MiXCR, one entry per CDR3 protein. The table has hundreds of thousands of distinct CDR3 sequences, approximately 24% seen once. The V and J ends lost 6 bases and 8 bases, in that order; junction bases with no gene match: 4. This CDR3 comprises 12 residues. This chain uses TRBV12-3 or TRBV12-4 with TRBJ1-2; TRBD1 agrees at 9 bases. The specimen was CD4+ T cells sorted from PBMCs, collected around 5 days after vaccination. The TCR was taken from a man aged 45-65 years who received an inactivated influenza vaccine. The CDR3: CASRTGGWGYTF. CDR3 nucleotides: TGTGCCAGCAGAACAGGGGGCTGGGGCTACACCTTC.